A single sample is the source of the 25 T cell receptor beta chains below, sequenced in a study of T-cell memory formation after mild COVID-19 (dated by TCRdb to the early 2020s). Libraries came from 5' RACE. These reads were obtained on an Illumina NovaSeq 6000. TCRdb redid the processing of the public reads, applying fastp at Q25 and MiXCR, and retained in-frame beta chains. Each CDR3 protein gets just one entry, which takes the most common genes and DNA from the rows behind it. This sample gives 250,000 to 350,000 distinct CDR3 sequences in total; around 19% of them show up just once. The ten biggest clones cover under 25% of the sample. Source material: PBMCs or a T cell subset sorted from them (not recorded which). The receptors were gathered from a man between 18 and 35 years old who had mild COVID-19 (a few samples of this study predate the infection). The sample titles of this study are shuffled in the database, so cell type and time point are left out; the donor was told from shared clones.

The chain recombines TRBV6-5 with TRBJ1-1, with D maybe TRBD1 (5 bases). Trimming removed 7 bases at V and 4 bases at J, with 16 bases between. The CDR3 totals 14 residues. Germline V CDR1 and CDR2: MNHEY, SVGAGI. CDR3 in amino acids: CASKFLGEGTEAFF. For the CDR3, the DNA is TGTGCCAGCAAGTTTCTAGGGGAAGGCACTGAAGCTTTCTTT.

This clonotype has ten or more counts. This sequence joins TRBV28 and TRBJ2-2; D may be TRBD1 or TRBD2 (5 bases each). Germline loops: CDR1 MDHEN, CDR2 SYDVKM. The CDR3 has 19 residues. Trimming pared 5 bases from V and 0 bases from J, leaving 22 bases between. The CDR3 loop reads CASSLKLLRRGSNTGELFF. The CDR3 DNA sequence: TGTGCCAGCAGTCTGAAACTGCTCAGACGGGGCTCGAACACCGGGGAGCTGTTTTTT.

DNA of the CDR3: TGCAGTGCAGGGACTAGCGGGGGCGATTACAATGAGCAGTTCTTC. Its protein product is CSAGTSGGDYNEQFF. The rearrangement uses TRBV20-1 and TRBJ2-1; 14 nucleotides match TRBD2. V was clipped by 6 bases and J by 4 bases; unmatched bases: 5. Germline CDR1 reads DFQATT; CDR2 reads SNEGSKA (reference sequence). This CDR3 contains 15 residues.

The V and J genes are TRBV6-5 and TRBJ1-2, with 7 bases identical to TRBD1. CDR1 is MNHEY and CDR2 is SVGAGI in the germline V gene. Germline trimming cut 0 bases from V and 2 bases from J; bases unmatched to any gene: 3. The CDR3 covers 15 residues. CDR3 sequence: CASSYSLTGNYGYTF. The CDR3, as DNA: TGTGCCAGCAGTTACTCACTGACAGGGAACTATGGCTACACCTTC.

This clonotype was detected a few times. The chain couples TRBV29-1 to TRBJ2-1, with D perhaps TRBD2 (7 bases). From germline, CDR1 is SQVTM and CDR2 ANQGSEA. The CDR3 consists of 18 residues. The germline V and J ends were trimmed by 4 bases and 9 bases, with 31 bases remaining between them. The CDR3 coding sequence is TGCAGCGTTGGGGGCGCCGGAGGGGGAAGCGGGAATGGGATTGAGCAGTTCTTC. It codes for CSVGGAGGGSGNGIEQFF.

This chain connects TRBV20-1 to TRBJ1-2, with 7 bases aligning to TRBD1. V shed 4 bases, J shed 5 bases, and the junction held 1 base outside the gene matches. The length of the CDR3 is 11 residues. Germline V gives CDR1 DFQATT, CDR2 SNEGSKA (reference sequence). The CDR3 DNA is TGCAGTGCTATGACAGGGTATGGCTACACCTTC. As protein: CSAMTGYGYTF.

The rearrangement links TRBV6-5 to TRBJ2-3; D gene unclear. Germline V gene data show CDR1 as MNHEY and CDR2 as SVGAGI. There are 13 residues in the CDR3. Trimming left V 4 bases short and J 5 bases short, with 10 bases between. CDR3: CASSWLQRDTQYF. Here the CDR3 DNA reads TGTGCCAGCAGTTGGCTGCAAAGAGATACGCAGTATTTT.

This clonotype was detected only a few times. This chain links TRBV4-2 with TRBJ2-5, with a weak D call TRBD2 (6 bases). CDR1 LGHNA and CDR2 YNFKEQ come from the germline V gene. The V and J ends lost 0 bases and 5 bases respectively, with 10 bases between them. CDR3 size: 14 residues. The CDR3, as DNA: TGTGCCAGCAGCCAAGAGGCAGGGAGGGAGACCCAGTACTTC. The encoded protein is CASSQEAGRETQYF.

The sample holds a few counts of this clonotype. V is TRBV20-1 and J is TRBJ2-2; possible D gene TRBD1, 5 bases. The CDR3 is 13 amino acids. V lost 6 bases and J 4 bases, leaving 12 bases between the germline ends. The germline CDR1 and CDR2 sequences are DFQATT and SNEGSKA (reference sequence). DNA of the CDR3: TGCAGTGCCCCGGACACGACCACCGGGGAGCTGTTTTTT. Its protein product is CSAPDTTTGELFF.

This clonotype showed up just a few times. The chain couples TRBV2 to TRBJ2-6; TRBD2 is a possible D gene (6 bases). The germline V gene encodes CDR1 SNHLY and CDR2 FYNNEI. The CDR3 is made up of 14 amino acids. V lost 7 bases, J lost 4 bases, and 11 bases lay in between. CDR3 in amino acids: CASKGGSGANVLTF. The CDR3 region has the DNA TGTGCCAGCAAAGGAGGGTCCGGGGCCAACGTCCTGACTTTC. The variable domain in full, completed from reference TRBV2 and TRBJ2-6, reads EPEVTQTPSHQVTQMGQEVILRCVPISNHLYFYWYRQILGQKVEFLVSFYNNEISEKSEIFDDQFSVERPDGSNFTLKIRSTKLEDSAMYFCASKGGSGANVLTFGAGSRLTVL.

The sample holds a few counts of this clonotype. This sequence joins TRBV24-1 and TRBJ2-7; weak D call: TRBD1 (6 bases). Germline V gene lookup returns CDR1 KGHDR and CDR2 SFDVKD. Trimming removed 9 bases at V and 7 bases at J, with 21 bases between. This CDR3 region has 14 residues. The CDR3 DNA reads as TGTGCCACCCCCGCGCAGGGGATATCTGGGGAGCAGTACGTC. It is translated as CATPAQGISGEQYV.

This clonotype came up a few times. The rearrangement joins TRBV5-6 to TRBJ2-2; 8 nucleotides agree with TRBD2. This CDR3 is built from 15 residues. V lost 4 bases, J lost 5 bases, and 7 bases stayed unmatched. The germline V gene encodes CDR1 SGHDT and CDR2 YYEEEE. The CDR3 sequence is CASSATGGRTGELFF. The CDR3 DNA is TGTGCCAGCAGCGCCACGGGGGGGAGAACCGGGGAGCTGTTTTTT. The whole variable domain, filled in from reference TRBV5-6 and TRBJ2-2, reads DAGVTQSPTHLIKTRGQQVTLRCSPKSGHDTVSWYQQALGQGPQFIFQYYEEEERQRGNFPDRFSGHQFPNYSSELNVNALLLGDSALYLCASSATGGRTGELFFGEGSRLTVL.

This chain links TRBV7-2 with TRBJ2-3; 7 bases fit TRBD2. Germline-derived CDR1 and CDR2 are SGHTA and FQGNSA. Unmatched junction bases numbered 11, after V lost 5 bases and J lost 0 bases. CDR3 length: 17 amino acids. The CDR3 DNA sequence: TGTGCCAGCAGCGCACTTCCAGCGGGGTATAGCACAGATACGCAGTATTTT. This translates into CASSALPAGYSTDTQYF.

The chain's CDR3 is CASSHQLAGWTDTQYF. The CDR3 coding sequence is TGTGCCAGCAGCCACCAACTAGCGGGGTGGACAGATACGCAGTATTTT. The chain is built from TRBV3-1 and TRBJ2-3; TRBD2 agrees at 10 bases. CDR1 LGHDT and CDR2 YNNKEL come from the germline V gene (reference sequence). The CDR3 extends over 16 amino acids. Trimming cost V 3 bases and J 3 bases; bases outside gene matches: 6.

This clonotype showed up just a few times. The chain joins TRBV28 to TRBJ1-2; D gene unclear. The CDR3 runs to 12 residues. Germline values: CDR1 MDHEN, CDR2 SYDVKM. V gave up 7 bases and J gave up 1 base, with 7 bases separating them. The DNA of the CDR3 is TGTGCCAGCACGACACTTAACTATGGCTACACCTTC. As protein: CASTTLNYGYTF.

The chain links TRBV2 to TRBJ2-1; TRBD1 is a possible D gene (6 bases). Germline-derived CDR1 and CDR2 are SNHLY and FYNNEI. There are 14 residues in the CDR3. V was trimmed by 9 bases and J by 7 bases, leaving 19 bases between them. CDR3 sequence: CASKPPKGVNEQFF. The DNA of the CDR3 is TGTGCCAGTAAACCGCCCAAGGGGGTGAATGAGCAGTTCTTC.

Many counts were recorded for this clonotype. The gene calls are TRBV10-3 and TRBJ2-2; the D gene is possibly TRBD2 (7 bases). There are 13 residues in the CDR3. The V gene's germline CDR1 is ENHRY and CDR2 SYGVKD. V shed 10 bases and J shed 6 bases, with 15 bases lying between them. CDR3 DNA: TGTGCCAGTCGGGGGGCCGACGCCGGGGAGCTGTTTTTT. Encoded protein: CASRGADAGELFF.

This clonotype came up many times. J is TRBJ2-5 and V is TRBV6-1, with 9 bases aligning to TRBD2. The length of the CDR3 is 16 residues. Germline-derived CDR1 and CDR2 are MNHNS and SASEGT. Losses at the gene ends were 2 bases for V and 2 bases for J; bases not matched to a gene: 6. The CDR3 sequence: CASSELGGGGQETQYF. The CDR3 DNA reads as TGTGCCAGCAGTGAACTCGGCGGGGGGGGGCAAGAGACCCAGTACTTC.

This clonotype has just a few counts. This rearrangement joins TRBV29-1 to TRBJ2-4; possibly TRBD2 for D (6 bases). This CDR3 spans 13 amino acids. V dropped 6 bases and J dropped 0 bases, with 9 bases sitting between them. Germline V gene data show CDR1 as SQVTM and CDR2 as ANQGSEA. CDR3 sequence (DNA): TGCAGCGTCCCGGGGGTAGCCAAAAACATTCAGTACTTC. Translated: CSVPGVAKNIQYF.

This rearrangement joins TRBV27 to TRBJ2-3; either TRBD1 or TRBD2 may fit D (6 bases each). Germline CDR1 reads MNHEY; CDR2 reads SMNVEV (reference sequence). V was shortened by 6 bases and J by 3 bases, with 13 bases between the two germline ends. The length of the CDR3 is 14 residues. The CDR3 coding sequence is TGTGCCAGCAGCCATGGGGGGCTAACAGATACGCAGTATTTT. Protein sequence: CASSHGGLTDTQYF.

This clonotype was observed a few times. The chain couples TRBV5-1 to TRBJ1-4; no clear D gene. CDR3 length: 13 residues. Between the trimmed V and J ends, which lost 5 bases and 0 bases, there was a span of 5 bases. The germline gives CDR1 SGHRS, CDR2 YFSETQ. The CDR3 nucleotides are TGCGCCAGCAGGATTGCAACTAATGAAAAACTGTTTTTT. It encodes CASRIATNEKLFF.

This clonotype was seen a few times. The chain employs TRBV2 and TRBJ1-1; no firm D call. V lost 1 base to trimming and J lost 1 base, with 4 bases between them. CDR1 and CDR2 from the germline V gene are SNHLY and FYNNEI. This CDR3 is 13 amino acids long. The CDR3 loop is CASSEVENTEAFF. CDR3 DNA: TGTGCCAGCAGTGAAGTCGAGAACACTGAAGCTTTCTTT.

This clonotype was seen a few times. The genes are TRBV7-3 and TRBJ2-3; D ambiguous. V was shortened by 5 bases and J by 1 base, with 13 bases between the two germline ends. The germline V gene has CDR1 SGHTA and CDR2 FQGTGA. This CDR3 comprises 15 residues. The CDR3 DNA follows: TGTGCCAGCAGCCGACAAGGTTCTCGCACAGATACGCAGTATTTT. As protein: CASSRQGSRTDTQYF.

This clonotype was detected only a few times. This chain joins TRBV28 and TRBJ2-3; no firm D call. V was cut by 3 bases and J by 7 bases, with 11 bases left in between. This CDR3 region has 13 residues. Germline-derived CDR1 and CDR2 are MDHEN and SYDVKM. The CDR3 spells CASSLNFLHTQYF. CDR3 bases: TGTGCCAGCAGTTTGAACTTTCTGCATACGCAGTATTTT. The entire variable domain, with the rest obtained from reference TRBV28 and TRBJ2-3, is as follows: DVKVTQSSRYLVKRTGEKVFLECVQDMDHENMFWYRQDPGLGLRLIYFSYDVKMKEKGDIPEGYSVSREKKERFSLILESASTNQTSMYLCASSLNFLHTQYFGPGTRLTVL.

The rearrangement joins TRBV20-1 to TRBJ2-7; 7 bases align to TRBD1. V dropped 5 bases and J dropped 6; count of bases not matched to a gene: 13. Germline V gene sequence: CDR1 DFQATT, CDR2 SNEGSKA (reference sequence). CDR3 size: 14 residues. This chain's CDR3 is CSALAAQTGPEQYF. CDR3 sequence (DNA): TGCAGTGCTCTAGCTGCCCAGACAGGGCCCGAGCAGTACTTC.